This T cell receptor beta chain originates from a study of T cell repertoires in cytomegalovirus infection. Remarks on this clonotype: Its target is not known.

Each CDR3 protein is one row after TCRdb ran MiXCR on the reads. The table lists about 920,000 distinct CDR3 sequences, approximately 32% of them singletons. The CDR3 loop spans 16 amino acids. The germline V gene encodes CDR1 SGHDN and CDR2 FVKESK. V was trimmed by 0 bases and J by 0 bases, leaving 8 bases between them. The sample was cultured CD8+ T cells from PBMCs, taken from culture after CMV antigen stimulation. The TCR originated in a human donor in good health (CMV status not recorded). Some clones in this sample may be carry-over from other donors' samples. The chain has TRBV14 and TRBJ1-4; D remains ambiguous. In DNA, the CDR3 is TGTGCCAGCAGCCAAGATTTCGAGACAACTAATGAAAAACTGTTTTTT. Translation: CASSQDFETTNEKLFF.